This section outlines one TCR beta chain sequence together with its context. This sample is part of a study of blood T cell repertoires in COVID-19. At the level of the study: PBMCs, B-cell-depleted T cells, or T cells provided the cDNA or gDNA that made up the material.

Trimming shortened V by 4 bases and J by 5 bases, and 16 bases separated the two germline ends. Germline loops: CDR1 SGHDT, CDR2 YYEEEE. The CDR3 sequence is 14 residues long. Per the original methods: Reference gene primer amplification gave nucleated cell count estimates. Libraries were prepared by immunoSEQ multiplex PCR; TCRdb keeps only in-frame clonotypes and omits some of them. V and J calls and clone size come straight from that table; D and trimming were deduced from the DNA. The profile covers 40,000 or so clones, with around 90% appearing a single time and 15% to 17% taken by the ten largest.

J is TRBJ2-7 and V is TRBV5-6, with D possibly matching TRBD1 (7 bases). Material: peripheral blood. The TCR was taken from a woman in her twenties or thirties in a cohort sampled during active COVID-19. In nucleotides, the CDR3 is TGTGCCAGCAGCCTCAGGGGGGTGTCGAACGAGCAGTACTTC. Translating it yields CASSLRGVSNEQYF.